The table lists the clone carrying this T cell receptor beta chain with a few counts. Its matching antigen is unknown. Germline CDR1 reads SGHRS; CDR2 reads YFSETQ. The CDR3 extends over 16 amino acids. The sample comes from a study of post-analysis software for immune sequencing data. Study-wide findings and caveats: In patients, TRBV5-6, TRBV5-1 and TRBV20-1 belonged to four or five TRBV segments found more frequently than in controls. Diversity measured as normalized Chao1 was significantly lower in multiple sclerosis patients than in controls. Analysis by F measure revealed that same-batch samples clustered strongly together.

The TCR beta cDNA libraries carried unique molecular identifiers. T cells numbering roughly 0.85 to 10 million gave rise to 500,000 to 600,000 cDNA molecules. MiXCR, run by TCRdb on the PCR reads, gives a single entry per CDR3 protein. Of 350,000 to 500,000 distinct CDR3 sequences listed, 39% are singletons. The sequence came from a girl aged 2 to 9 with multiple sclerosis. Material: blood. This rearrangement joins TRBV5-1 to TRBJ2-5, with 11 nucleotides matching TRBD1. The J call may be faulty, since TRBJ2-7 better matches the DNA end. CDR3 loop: CASSLEKGQGAYEQYF. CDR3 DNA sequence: TGCGCCAGCAGCTTGGAAAAGGGACAGGGGGCCTACGAGCAGTACTTC.